This T cell receptor (beta chain) was obtained from a study of CD8+ T cells in alopecia areata. As the sequencing template, cDNA was produced by extracting RNA and reverse transcribing it. This table comes from immunoSEQ multiplex PCR, and its TCRdb copy is limited to in-frame clones, with some not included. The repertoire holds about 15,000 clones, with roughly 60% as singletons. The CDR3 totals 16 residues. Germline CDR1 SEHNR, CDR2 FQNEAQ (reference sequence). Unmatched junction bases numbered 5, after V lost 1 base and J lost 0 bases. Lesional scalp punch biopsies and peripheral blood were collected from alopecia areata patients.

The V and J genes are TRBV7-9 and TRBJ2-5; 7 nucleotides agree with TRBD2. This clonotype was sampled from a human donor with alopecia areata. The sequenced material came from skin. The CDR3 region is CASSLGPAGNQETQYF. In DNA form, the CDR3 reads TGTGCCAGCAGCTTAGGTCCAGCGGGGAACCAAGAGACCCAGTACTTC. The full variable domain, completed using reference TRBV7-9 and TRBJ2-5, is DTGVSQNPRHKITKRGQNVTFRCDPISEHNRLYWYRQTLGQGPEFLTYFQNEAQLEKSRLLSDRFSAERPKGSFSTLEIQRTEQGDSAMYLCASSLGPAGNQETQYFGPGTRLLVL.